Below, one T cell receptor beta chain is given with its context. Its antigen remains unknown. The V gene's germline CDR1 is SNHLY and CDR2 FYNNEI. The CDR3 runs 15 residues. With 0 bases removed from V and 0 bases from J, the gap between germline ends came to 5 bases. Generated by immunoSEQ multiplex PCR, the TCRdb table keeps only in-frame clones and is missing some. The sample records 65,000 to 85,000 clones, about nine tenths being singletons. This entry comes from a study of graft-versus-host responses after intestinal transplantation. Study details: Each transplant was multivisceral, liver-intestinal, or isolated intestinal. All recipients were given anti-thymocyte globulin induction, and tacrolimus and steroids were then administered for three to four years. Study-level points and caveats: Early post-transplant HvG declines showed an association with peak circulating GvH clone levels. In patients with graft-donor T cell macrochimerism, allograft graft-versus-host to host-versus-graft clonal ratios were high.

The starting material was unstimulated CD8+ T cells sorted from spleen or lymph node cells, obtained before transplant. The chain couples TRBV2 to TRBJ1-4; D remains unclear. The sequence derives from a human donor who was the organ donor for an intestinal transplant. CDR3 in amino acids: CASSEAEPTNEKLFF. CDR3 DNA: TGTGCCAGCAGTGAAGCGGAGCCAACTAATGAAAAACTGTTTTTT.